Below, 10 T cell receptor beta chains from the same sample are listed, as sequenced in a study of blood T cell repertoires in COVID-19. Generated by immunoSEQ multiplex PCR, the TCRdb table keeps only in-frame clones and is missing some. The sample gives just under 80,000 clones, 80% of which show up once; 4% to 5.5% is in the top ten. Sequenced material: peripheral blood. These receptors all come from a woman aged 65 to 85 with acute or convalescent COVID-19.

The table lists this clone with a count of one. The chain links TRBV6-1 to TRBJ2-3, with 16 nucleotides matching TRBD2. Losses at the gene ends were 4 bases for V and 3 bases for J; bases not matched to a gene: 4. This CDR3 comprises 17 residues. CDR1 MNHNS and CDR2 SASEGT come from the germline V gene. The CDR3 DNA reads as TGTGCCAGCAGTGCGGGACTAGCGGGGGGGCGGACAGATACGCAGTATTTT. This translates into CASSAGLAGGRTDTQYF.

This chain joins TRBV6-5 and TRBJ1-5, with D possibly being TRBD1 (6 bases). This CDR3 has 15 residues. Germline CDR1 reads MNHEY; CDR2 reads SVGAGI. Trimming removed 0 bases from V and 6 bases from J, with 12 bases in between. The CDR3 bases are TGTGCCAGCAGTTACTCGTCGACAGGATCTCAGCCCCAGCATTTT. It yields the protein CASSYSSTGSQPQHF.

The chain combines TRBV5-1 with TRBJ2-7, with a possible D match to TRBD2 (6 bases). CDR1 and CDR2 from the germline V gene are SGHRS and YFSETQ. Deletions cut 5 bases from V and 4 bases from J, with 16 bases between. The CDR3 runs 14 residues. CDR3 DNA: TGCGCCAGCAGAGGAGTAGGACTAACTTACGAGCAGTACTTC. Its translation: CASRGVGLTYEQYF.

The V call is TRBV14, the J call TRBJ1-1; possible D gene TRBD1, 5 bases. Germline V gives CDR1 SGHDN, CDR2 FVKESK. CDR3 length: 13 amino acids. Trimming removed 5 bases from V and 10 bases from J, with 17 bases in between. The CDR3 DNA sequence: TGTGCCAGCAGCTCCCTGGCGGGGCGCGGAGCTTTCTTT. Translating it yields CASSSLAGRGAFF.

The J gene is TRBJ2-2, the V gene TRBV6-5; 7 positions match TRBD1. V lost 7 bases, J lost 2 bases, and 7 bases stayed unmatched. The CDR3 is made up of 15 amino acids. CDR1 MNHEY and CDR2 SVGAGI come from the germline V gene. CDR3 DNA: TGTGCCAGCAAGGACAGGCAAAAAAACACCGGGGAGCTGTTTTTT. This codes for CASKDRQKNTGELFF.

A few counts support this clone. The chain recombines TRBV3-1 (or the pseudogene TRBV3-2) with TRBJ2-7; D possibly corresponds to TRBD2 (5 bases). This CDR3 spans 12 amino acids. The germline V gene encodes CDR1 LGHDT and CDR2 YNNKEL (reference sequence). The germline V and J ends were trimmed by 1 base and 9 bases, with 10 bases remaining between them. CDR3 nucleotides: TGTGCCAGCAGCCAAGGTCGGAGCGGGCAGTACTTC. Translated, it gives CASSQGRSGQYF.

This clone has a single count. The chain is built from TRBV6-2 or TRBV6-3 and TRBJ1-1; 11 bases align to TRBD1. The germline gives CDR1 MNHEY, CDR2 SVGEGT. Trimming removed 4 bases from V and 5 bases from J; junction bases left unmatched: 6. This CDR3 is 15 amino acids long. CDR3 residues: CASSFAGTGGTEAFF. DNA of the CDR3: TGTGCCAGCAGTTTTGCCGGGACAGGGGGGACTGAAGCTTTCTTT.

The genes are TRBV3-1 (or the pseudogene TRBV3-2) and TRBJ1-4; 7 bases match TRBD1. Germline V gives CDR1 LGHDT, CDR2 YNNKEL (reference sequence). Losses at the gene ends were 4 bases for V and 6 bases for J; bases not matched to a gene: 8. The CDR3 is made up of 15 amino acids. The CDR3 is CASSLRQGAYEKLFF. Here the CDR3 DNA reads TGTGCCAGCAGCCTTCGACAGGGAGCGTATGAAAAACTGTTTTTT.

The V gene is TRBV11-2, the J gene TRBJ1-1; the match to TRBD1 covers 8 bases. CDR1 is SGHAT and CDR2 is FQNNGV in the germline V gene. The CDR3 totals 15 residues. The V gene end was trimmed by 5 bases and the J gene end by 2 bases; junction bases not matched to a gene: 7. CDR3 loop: CASSLNRGINTEAFF. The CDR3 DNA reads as TGTGCCAGCAGCCTCAACAGGGGGATAAACACTGAAGCTTTCTTT.

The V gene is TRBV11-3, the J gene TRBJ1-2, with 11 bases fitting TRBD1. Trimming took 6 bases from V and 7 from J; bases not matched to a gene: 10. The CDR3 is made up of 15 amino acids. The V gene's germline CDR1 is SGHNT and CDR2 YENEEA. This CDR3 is CASSWDRGTSGGYTF. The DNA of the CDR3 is TGTGCCAGCAGTTGGGACAGGGGGACATCTGGTGGCTACACCTTC.